This T cell receptor beta chain appears in the sequencing data of a study of blood T cell repertoires in COVID-19. Study as a whole: Researchers got acute and convalescent COVID-19 samples from the United States, Italy and Spain. PBMCs, B-cell-depleted T cells, or T cells provided the cDNA or gDNA that made up the material.

Per the germline V gene, CDR1 is DFQATT and CDR2 is SNEGSKA (reference sequence). CDR3 length: 11 amino acids. In the source study's methods: The assay estimated nucleated cells by amplifying reference gene primers. Measured with immunoSEQ multiplex PCR; TCRdb has only the in-frame clones, and not every one. D and trimming were read from the DNA, whereas the V and J calls and clone size are those reported in that table. This sample has 310,000 or so clones, with more than 70% found just once. The clonotype originates from a woman aged 45 to 65 with acute or convalescent COVID-19. This rearrangement joins TRBV20-1 to TRBJ2-1; maybe TRBD1 (7 bases). Material for sequencing was peripheral blood. This CDR3 is CSPCRGDEQFF. The CDR3 bases are TGCAGCCCTTGCAGGGGGGATGAGCAGTTCTTC.